This passage covers 20 T cell receptor beta chains from one sample sequenced in a study of blood T cell repertoires in COVID-19. The data were produced by immunoSEQ multiplex PCR, yet TCRdb's version contains in-frame clones alone and is incomplete. The sample holds about 210,000 clones, 65% to 90% seen once. Sequences were obtained from peripheral blood. All receptors come from a man aged 45-65 years with active or convalescent COVID-19.

Worth noting for this clone: Other nucleotide sequences from this sample produce the same CDR3. The chain links TRBV2 to TRBJ2-5; 7 bases are shared with TRBD1. Looked up from germline, CDR1 is SNHLY and CDR2 is FYNNEI. The V and J ends lost 4 bases and 1 base, in that order; junction bases with no gene match: 0. This CDR3 is 13 amino acids long. CDR3 coding DNA: TGTGCCAGCAGTGGACAGGGCCAAGAGACCCAGTACTTC. The encoded protein is CASSGQGQETQYF.

This chain uses TRBV7-9 with TRBJ2-5; 14 bases map to TRBD2. Germline lookup yields CDR1 SEHNR and CDR2 FQNEAQ (reference sequence). The CDR3 runs 16 residues. After removal of 3 bases from V and 1 base from J, the junction contained 1 base not matched to a gene. CDR3 bases: TGTGCCAGCAGCTTTGGACTAGCGGGGGGCCAAGAGACCCAGTACTTC. It encodes CASSFGLAGGQETQYF.

J is TRBJ1-2 and V is TRBV4-1; D gene ambiguous. Trimming pared 0 bases from V and 8 bases from J, leaving 19 bases between. This CDR3 has 16 amino acids. Germline CDR1 MGHRA, CDR2 YSYEKL. The CDR3 bases are TGCGCCAGCAGCCAAGATCCCCAGGCCTTTGCGGGCGGCTACACCTTC. Residues: CASSQDPQAFAGGYTF.

V and J are TRBV6-6 and TRBJ1-5, with 8 bases aligning to TRBD1. The CDR3 is 15 residues long. The V gene's germline CDR1 is MNHNY and CDR2 SVGAGI (reference sequence). The trim removed 6 bases at V and 2 bases at J, leaving 6 bases unmatched. The CDR3 DNA reads TGTGCCAGCAGGGCCAGGGGGCCGGGCAATCAGCCCCAGCATTTT. This sequence encodes CASRARGPGNQPQHF.

V and J are TRBV5-4 and TRBJ2-3; unclear D gene. The CDR3 spans 12 residues. Germline values: CDR1 SGHNT, CDR2 YYREEE (reference sequence). V gave up 4 bases and J gave up 3 bases, with 6 bases separating them. CDR3 loop: CASSLLTDTQYF. The CDR3 bases are TGTGCCAGCAGCCTCCTGACAGATACGCAGTATTTT.

This chain uses TRBV2 with TRBJ1-1; possible D gene TRBD1, 6 bases. The CDR3 loop spans 14 amino acids. Germline V gene sequence: CDR1 SNHLY, CDR2 FYNNEI. Trimming left V 5 bases short and J 5 bases short, with 15 bases between. The CDR3 coding sequence is TGTGCCAGCAGTTCCGAGGGGGGAGGGACTGAAGCTTTCTTT. It specifies CASSSEGGGTEAFF.

The chain couples TRBV2 to TRBJ2-5, with 7 bases matching TRBD2. V dropped 0 bases and J dropped 14; count of bases not matched to a gene: 9. Per the germline V gene, CDR1 is SNHLY and CDR2 is FYNNEI. CDR3 length equals 13 residues. The CDR3 DNA sequence: TGTGCCAGCAGTGAAGCTCGTGGACTAGTCTCATACTTC. This codes for CASSEARGLVSYF.

The rearrangement joins TRBV5-6 to TRBJ2-7; 10 bases map to TRBD1. Germline CDR1 is SGHDT and CDR2 is YYEEEE. The CDR3 totals 13 residues. Losses at the gene ends were 4 bases for V and 7 bases for J; bases not matched to a gene: 5. The CDR3 sequence: CASSRTGGKEQYF. The CDR3 nucleotides are TGTGCCAGCAGCCGGACAGGGGGTAAGGAGCAGTACTTC. The full variable domain, its missing parts supplied by reference TRBV5-6 and TRBJ2-7, is DAGVTQSPTHLIKTRGQQVTLRCSPKSGHDTVSWYQQALGQGPQFIFQYYEEEERQRGNFPDRFSGHQFPNYSSELNVNALLLGDSALYLCASSRTGGKEQYFGPGTRLTVT.

This clone was observed once. The chain uses TRBV9 and TRBJ1-3; 7 nucleotides match TRBD1. Germline V gene sequence: CDR1 SGDLS, CDR2 YYNGEE. Trimming removed 1 base from V and 0 bases from J; junction bases left unmatched: 4. The CDR3 contains 16 residues. As DNA, the CDR3 is TGTGCCAGCAGCGTATCCCCAGGGGGCTCTGGAAACACCATATATTTT. Translation gives CASSVSPGGSGNTIYF.

The genes are TRBV28 and TRBJ1-5; perhaps TRBD1 as D (5 bases). Trimming pared 7 bases from V and 4 bases from J, leaving 17 bases between. From germline, CDR1 is MDHEN and CDR2 SYDVKM. The CDR3 spans 15 residues. CDR3 nucleotides: TGTGCCAGCACCAATCAGGGACTGAGTAATCAGCCCCAGCATTTT. It codes for CASTNQGLSNQPQHF.

The chain joins TRBV6-2 or TRBV6-3 to TRBJ1-5, with 8 positions matching TRBD1. With V trimmed by 1 base and J by 6 bases, 2 bases remained unmatched. The V gene's germline CDR1 is MNHEY and CDR2 SVGEGT. The CDR3 consists of 14 residues. The CDR3, as DNA: TGTGCCAGCAGTTACTACGACAGGGGTCAGCCCCAGCATTTT. Protein product: CASSYYDRGQPQHF.

This chain connects TRBV24-1 to TRBJ2-1, with 8 bases fitting TRBD2. There are 14 residues in the CDR3. Trimming removed 6 bases from V and 5 bases from J; junction bases left unmatched: 5. Germline V gives CDR1 KGHDR, CDR2 SFDVKD. The CDR3 DNA reads as TGTGCCACCAGTCACGCGGGAGGAAACAATGAGCAGTTCTTC. Protein sequence: CATSHAGGNNEQFF.

This clone appeared a few times. The chain is built from TRBV6-5 and TRBJ2-7; 7 bases map to TRBD2. Germline CDR1 reads MNHEY; CDR2 reads SVGAGI. Germline trimming cut 0 bases from V and 0 bases from J; bases unmatched to any gene: 5. This CDR3 has 16 amino acids. The CDR3 region is CASSYSSLAGSYEQYF. The CDR3 region has the DNA TGTGCCAGCAGTTACTCGAGTTTAGCGGGCTCCTACGAGCAGTACTTC.

The chain couples TRBV19 to TRBJ2-1; 7 bases match TRBD2. Germline CDR1 LNHDA, CDR2 SQIVND (reference sequence). CDR3 length equals 17 residues. With 3 bases clipped from V and 5 bases from J, the junction kept 13 bases outside the gene matches. The CDR3 DNA is TGTGCCAGTAGTATGGGGCAGAGGCGGGGGATAAACAATGAGCAGTTCTTC. This translates into CASSMGQRRGINNEQFF.

CDR3 residues: CASSEEGQAIYGYTF. The CDR3 nucleotides read TGTGCCAGCAGTGAGGAAGGACAGGCGATCTATGGCTACACCTTC. The chain uses TRBV2 and TRBJ1-2; 7 bases agree with TRBD1. Germline CDR1 reads SNHLY; CDR2 reads FYNNEI. The CDR3 has 15 amino acids. V lost 3 bases, J lost 4 bases, and 8 bases stayed unmatched.

The V and J genes are TRBV3-1 (or the pseudogene TRBV3-2) and TRBJ2-7; no clear D gene. CDR3 length: 17 amino acids. Germline CDR1 LGHDT, CDR2 YNNKEL (reference sequence). The V gene lost 1 base and the J gene lost 1 base, with 17 bases spanning the gap. The chain's CDR3 is CASSQAFTWAYSYEQYF. DNA for the CDR3: TGTGCCAGCAGCCAAGCGTTTACCTGGGCCTATTCCTACGAGCAGTACTTC.

The V and J genes are TRBV6-6 and TRBJ1-3; 7 bases line up with TRBD1. V was clipped by 5 bases and J by 0 bases; unmatched bases: 10. CDR1 is MNHNY, CDR2 SVGAGI, per germline (reference sequence). CDR3 length: 17 residues. CDR3 region: CASSRFVRGYSGNTIYF. The CDR3 region has the DNA TGTGCCAGCAGTAGATTCGTCAGGGGGTACTCTGGAAACACCATATATTTT.

This chain uses TRBV4-1 with TRBJ2-1; D unresolved. The V and J ends lost 4 bases and 7 bases respectively, with 20 bases between them. The CDR3 totals 16 residues. CDR1 MGHRA and CDR2 YSYEKL come from the germline V gene. The CDR3 loop is CASSPFLGWSRNEQFF. DNA of the CDR3: TGCGCCAGCAGCCCCTTCCTTGGTTGGTCTAGAAATGAGCAGTTCTTC.

This clone occurred a few times. The chain is built from TRBV18 and TRBJ1-2; perhaps TRBD1 as D (6 bases). The CDR3 spans 15 residues. Germline CDR1 is KGHSH and CDR2 is LQKENI. Trimming stripped 5 bases from V and 2 bases from J, with 15 bases between. CDR3 DNA: TGTGCCAGCTCATCGAACAGGGATAAGAACTATGGCTACACCTTC. Translation gives CASSSNRDKNYGYTF.

This clone has just one count. V gene TRBV3-1 (or the pseudogene TRBV3-2) combines with J gene TRBJ2-1; D is uncertain. CDR1 is LGHDT, CDR2 YNNKEL, per germline (reference sequence). The CDR3 runs 16 residues. V dropped 3 bases and J dropped 0 bases, with 12 bases sitting between them. CDR3 DNA: TGTGCCAGCAGCCACCTGTCGATGAGCTCCTACAATGAGCAGTTCTTC. This codes for CASSHLSMSSYNEQFF.